A single sample is the source of the 9 T cell receptor beta chains below, sequenced in a study of PD-1 blockade in classical Hodgkin lymphoma. Each of the patients experienced relapse following autologous stem cell transplantation, and their brentuximab vedotin exposure differed. Produced via immunoSEQ multiplex PCR; TCRdb's table is partial and in-frame only. The data show about 32,000 clones, with roughly four fifths seen just once and 32% held by the top ten. The sample consisted of peripheral blood mononuclear cells (PBMCs), taken at baseline. Receptor source: a human donor with classical Hodgkin lymphoma.

This chain connects TRBV7-2 to TRBJ1-1; TRBD1 is a possible D gene (5 bases). The germline gives CDR1 SGHTA, CDR2 FQGNSA. There are 16 residues in the CDR3. Trimming shortened V by 0 bases and J by 5 bases, and 16 bases separated the two germline ends. CDR3 protein: CASSLAGALSRTEAFF. The CDR3 nucleotides read TGTGCCAGCAGCTTAGCCGGGGCGCTTTCGAGGACTGAAGCTTTCTTT.

CDR3 sequence (DNA): TGTGCCAGCTCACCAGGGACAGGGGAGTCTGGAAACACCATATATTTT. This gives the protein CASSPGTGESGNTIYF. V is TRBV18 and J is TRBJ1-3; 10 nucleotides align to TRBD1. Trimming took 2 bases from V and 1 from J; bases not matched to a gene: 2. The CDR3 runs 16 residues. In germline, CDR1 is KGHSH, CDR2 LQKENI.

The chain employs TRBV6-1 and TRBJ1-1; maybe TRBD1 (6 bases). Germline CDR1 and CDR2: MNHNS and SASEGT. This CDR3 is 13 amino acids long. The V gene lost 5 bases and the J gene lost 5 bases, with 12 bases spanning the gap. The CDR3, as DNA: TGTGCCAGCAGTACACAGGGTGGTACTGAAGCTTTCTTT. Translation: CASSTQGGTEAFF.

The chain has TRBV5-1 and TRBJ2-7; TRBD2 matches 8 bases. From germline, CDR1 is SGHRS and CDR2 YFSETQ. The CDR3 has 14 amino acids. Trimming at V came to 3 bases and at J to 4 bases, leaving 6 bases not matched to a gene. The CDR3 loop is CASSSPSGQYEQYF. The CDR3 nucleotides read TGCGCCAGCAGCTCCCCTAGCGGGCAATACGAGCAGTACTTC.

This sequence joins TRBV27 and TRBJ1-6; D is unclear. Trimming took off 4 bases at V and 1 base at J, with 5 bases between the two ends. Germline V CDR1 and CDR2: MNHEY, SMNVEV (reference sequence). The CDR3 runs 14 residues. The CDR3 loop reads CASSSRSYNSPLHF. CDR3 DNA: TGTGCCAGCAGTTCCCGGTCCTATAATTCACCCCTCCACTTT.

This clone showed up just once. A junction boundary mismatches the germline segment, possibly from a read error. V is TRBV28 and J is TRBJ2-1; 8 positions agree with TRBD2. Germline lookup yields CDR1 MDHEN and CDR2 SYDVKM. This CDR3 is 15 amino acids long. The CDR3 region is CASSLAGGSFNEQFF. The CDR3 DNA sequence: TGTGCCAGCAGTTTAGCGGGGGGCTCCTTCAATGAGCAGTTCTTC.

The chain combines TRBV4-3 with TRBJ2-4, with 8 bases matching TRBD2. The germline gives CDR1 LGHNA, CDR2 YSLEER. Trimming removed 0 bases from V and 3 bases from J; junction bases left unmatched: 7. The CDR3 loop spans 17 amino acids. In nucleotides, the CDR3 is TGCGCCAGCAGCCAAGATCTTACCGGGAGGGACAAAAACATTCAGTACTTC. Its protein product is CASSQDLTGRDKNIQYF.

The rearrangement uses TRBV18 and TRBJ1-1; maybe TRBD1 (5 bases). The CDR3 covers 14 residues. Deletions cut 3 bases from V and 1 base from J, with 9 bases between. Germline CDR1 and CDR2: KGHSH and LQKENI. The CDR3 region has the DNA TGTGCCAGCTCACCTAAACAGGAGAACACTGAAGCTTTCTTT. Its translation: CASSPKQENTEAFF.

The chain joins TRBV9 to TRBJ2-2, with D perhaps TRBD2 (5 bases). This CDR3 has 15 residues. Trimming left V 4 bases short and J 2 bases short, with 12 bases between. Germline values: CDR1 SGDLS, CDR2 YYNGEE. The CDR3 DNA follows: TGTGCCAGCAGCCTTAGTGAGGGCAACACCGGGGAGCTGTTTTTT. This sequence encodes CASSLSEGNTGELFF.